This T cell receptor beta chain was identified during a study of beta chain features in type 1 diabetes listed by TCRdb under 2018. With respect to the entire study: Mean age, gender distribution, total cell number and subset yield did not differ between patients and healthy donors. Whereas all 28 donors provided naive and central memory subsets, regulatory and stem cell-like memory subsets were isolated from just 8 patients and roughly 8 healthy donors. A total of 85 million to 140 million sorted cells were examined across all samples, and the number of cells per subset was strongly correlated with RNA yield. The study compared TCRB repertoires of sorted circulating CD4+ T cell subsets between recently diagnosed type 1 diabetes patients and matched healthy donors. The paper as a whole reports these results and caveats: Shorter templates might be favored by PCR, yet because patient and control samples were amplified and corrected together, any such skew would affect both groups equally. Because cDNA was sequenced instead of genomic DNA, highly expressing activated cells could be over-represented, though the groups showed no difference in activation or CD3 levels. Naive, central memory and regulatory TCRB repertoires appeared to be more similar among patients than among healthy donors. In all four CD4+ subsets, TCRB CDR3 length was moderately but significantly shorter in type 1 diabetes patients. Only small numbers of individuals were included in the HLA sub-analyses, which left unresolved whether HLA type had any influence on TCRB rearrangement. Fewer insertions and more nucleotide deletions at VDJ recombination sites were observed in patients with type 1 diabetes, implying thymic rearrangement abnormalities.

Reading the germline V gene gives CDR1 SGHRS and CDR2 YFSETQ. Germline trimming: 3 bases from V, 4 bases from J; junction bases outside gene matches: 10. Including cysteine and phenylalanine, the CDR3 has 16 amino acids. Only the CDR3 DNA stays, 48 bases, in frame from base 1. Each donor gave one peripheral blood draw, around 0.12 L on average, collected into heparinised tubes. Using a panel that included CD45RO, CCR7, CD25, CD127, CD95 and CD27, naive, central memory, regulatory and stem cell-like memory CD4+ T cells were sorted on a BD FACSAria II. Every sorted population had a purity above 95%. PBMCs were isolated immediately by Lymphoprep density gradient centrifugation and stained directly without culture. So that batch effects would be minimized, each experiment stained and sorted samples in pairs, pairing one healthy donor with one patient. The entire isolated RNA was reverse transcribed using the High Capacity cDNA Reverse Transcription Kit, and thus expressed TCRB transcripts were sequenced. Deep immunoSEQ sequencing was performed on naive, central memory and regulatory T cell samples, with an average of roughly 3.6 million total reads per sample. Sorted cells were lysed in RLT buffer, and RNA was extracted using DNase-treated RNeasy Micro or Mini kits according to cell number. Each cell subset was processed on its own to prevent cross-contamination, while patient and healthy donor samples were processed together. Using the immunoSEQ multiplex PCR, TCRB sequences were amplified from cDNA into 87-bp fragments spanning the CDR3 region. Amplicons were sequenced on the Illumina HiSeq platform. Concerning the study's data processing: PCR bias was computationally corrected using synthetic template baselines, reads within Hamming distance 2 were collapsed, and singletons that could not be merged were discarded. By aligning reads against IMGT, V, D and J genes, CDR3 length, and insertions or deletions at six rearrangement sites were assigned. Clonotype counts were normalized to sorted cell number within each subset before computing true diversity and Gini coefficients with the tcR R package. The overlap coefficient, calculated on TCRB nucleotide sequences, was used to quantify repertoire sharing. TCRdb re-hosts the immuneACCESS table, in-frame sequences only. Its copies lack some clones; in the studies checked, an unresolved V gene accounts for under half of them, and the cause for the rest is not known. The V and J calls and clone size were taken over from that table, and D and trimming were inferred from the DNA. This sample holds some 150,000 clones; roughly 9.7% were observed only once. The top ten clones comprise less than 0.85% of the sample.

Worth noting for this clone: Its target antigen remains unknown. No base-level quality is on record; no much larger clone is a single base apart.

Source material: central memory CD4+ T cells from blood. The sequence is built from TRBV5-1 and TRBJ2-5; the central 9 bases match TRBD2. The TCR sequence derives from a woman aged 40-49 years in good health. The CDR3 has the sequence CASSSGTSTVGETQYF. DNA sequence: TGCGCCAGCAGCTCCGGGACTAGCACAGTTGGAGAGACCCAGTACTTC.